This TCR beta chain was identified during a study of blood T cells in healthy people across ages. Looking at the study overall: About one barcoded beta molecule per two T cells was captured by template switching.

Trimming took off 8 bases at V and 7 bases at J, with 14 bases between the two ends. The germline gives CDR1 MDHEN, CDR2 SYDVKM. This CDR3 is 12 amino acids long. A second PCR, run for roughly 7 to 11 cycles, used a sample-barcoded 5' primer plus a J-beta primer mix. Tags on each cDNA molecule came from a template-switch adaptor with 12 random nucleotides. TCRdb called the 5' RACE reads again in MiXCR, with one record for every CDR3 protein. The sample has 700,000 to 950,000 distinct CDR3 sequences, roughly 44% seen once. Whenever a sample was processed, at least 7 million PBMCs were isolated. The rearrangement joins TRBV28 to TRBJ2-5; D may correspond to TRBD1 or TRBD2 (5 bases each). Sample: blood. This clonotype was sampled from a woman aged 60-75 years in good health. The DNA for the CDR3 is TGTGCCAGCGAGGGGTCCCCAGGGACCCAGTACTTC. The encoded protein is CASEGSPGTQYF.